These 5 T cell receptor beta chains originate from one sample sequenced in a study of human T cells and chemical hapten exposure. Time point described: patch test 3, about 24 weeks after DPC sensitization. Treatment given: therapeutic diphenylcyclopropenone sensitization with weekly scalp DPC. TCRdb reanalysed the RACE reads using MiXCR and keeps one entry per CDR3 protein. The table includes approximately 110,000 distinct CDR3 sequences, under 40% detected once. Sequenced here: whole blood, sampled in connection with sensitization to the hapten diphenylcyclopropenone (DPC). The receptors originated from a man aged 40-55 years with alopecia areata. Some clones in this sample may be carry-over from other donors' samples.

The V gene is TRBV20-1, the J gene TRBJ2-3; possible D gene TRBD2, 5 bases. V lost 0 bases and J lost 2, with 12 bases in between. The CDR3 runs 15 residues. The germline gives CDR1 DFQATT, CDR2 SNEGSKA (reference sequence). CDR3 nucleotide sequence: TGCAGTGCTAGAGACGGAGGCGCCAACACAGATACGCAGTATTTT. Amino acids: CSARDGGANTDTQYF.

This clonotype was counted ten times or more. The chain combines TRBV29-1 with TRBJ2-4; the D is unclear. The CDR3 runs 14 residues. Trimming removed 5 bases at V and 0 bases at J, with 11 bases between. Germline assignment: CDR1 SQVTM and CDR2 ANQGSEA. CDR3 region: CSVRATLAKNIQYF. The CDR3 nucleotides read TGCAGCGTTAGGGCCACACTAGCCAAAAACATTCAGTACTTC.

The V call is TRBV10-3, the J call TRBJ2-2; D remains ambiguous. Trimming cost V 4 bases and J 7 bases, with 16 bases left between them. Per the germline V gene, CDR1 is ENHRY and CDR2 is SYGVKD. There are 15 residues in the CDR3. CDR3 DNA sequence: TGTGCCATCAGTGCTCGGACGGATGATCACGGGGAGCTGTTTTTT. This encodes CAISARTDDHGELFF.

V usage is TRBV20-1 and J usage is TRBJ2-5; the D gene is possibly TRBD2 (5 bases). CDR1 and CDR2 (germline): DFQATT, SNEGSKA (reference sequence). This CDR3 has 12 amino acids. With 0 bases removed from V and 5 bases from J, the gap between germline ends came to 7 bases. The CDR3 nucleotides read TGCAGTGCTAGAGATCCGGGGGAGACCCAGTACTTC. It translates to CSARDPGETQYF.

This clonotype turned up a few times. Compared with germline, one end of the junction differs, possibly owing to a read error. The chain employs TRBV27 and TRBJ1-1, with D uncertain. Germline-derived CDR1 and CDR2 are MNHEY and SMNVEV (reference sequence). This CDR3 is 15 amino acids long. The CDR3 loop is CASSLFPGLKTEAFF. CDR3 nucleotides: TGTGCCAGCAGTTTATTCCCGGGCCTGAAGACTGAAGCTTTCTTT.